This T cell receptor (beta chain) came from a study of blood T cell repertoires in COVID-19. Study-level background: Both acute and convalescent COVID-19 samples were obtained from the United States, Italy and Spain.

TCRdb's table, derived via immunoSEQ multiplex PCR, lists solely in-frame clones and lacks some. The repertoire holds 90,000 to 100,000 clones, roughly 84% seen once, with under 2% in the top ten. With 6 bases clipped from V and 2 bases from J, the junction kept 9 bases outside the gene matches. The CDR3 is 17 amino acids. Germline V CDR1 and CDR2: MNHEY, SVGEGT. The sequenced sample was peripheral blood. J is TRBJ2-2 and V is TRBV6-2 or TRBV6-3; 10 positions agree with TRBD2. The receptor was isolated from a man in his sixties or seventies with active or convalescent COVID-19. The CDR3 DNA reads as TGTGCCAGCAGCCTCCTTCGGACTAGCGGAAACACCGGGGAGCTGTTTTTT. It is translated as CASSLLRTSGNTGELFF.